This paragraph covers one TCR beta chain sequence. The antigen is unknown. Germline assignment: CDR1 MGHRA and CDR2 YSYEKL. The ends were cut back, 5 bases at V and 7 bases at J, with 20 bases in the middle. CDR3 size: 16 residues. The data were obtained in a study of T cell responses to AZD1222 COVID-19 vaccine. General study points: Without day 14 samples, only post-peak T cell repertoires were studied.

Assay: immunoSEQ multiplex PCR; the TCRdb copy retains only in-frame clones and omits some. The sample lists 140,000 to 150,000 clones, more than 80% occurring once. The input for sequencing was peripheral blood, taken on day 0 of AZD1222 vaccination. This chain links TRBV4-1 with TRBJ2-2, with D perhaps TRBD2 (6 bases). This TCR came from an adult in good health. The CDR3 here is CASSGRDWGMDGELFF. CDR3 bases: TGCGCCAGCAGCGGCCGGGACTGGGGTATGGACGGGGAGCTGTTTTTT.